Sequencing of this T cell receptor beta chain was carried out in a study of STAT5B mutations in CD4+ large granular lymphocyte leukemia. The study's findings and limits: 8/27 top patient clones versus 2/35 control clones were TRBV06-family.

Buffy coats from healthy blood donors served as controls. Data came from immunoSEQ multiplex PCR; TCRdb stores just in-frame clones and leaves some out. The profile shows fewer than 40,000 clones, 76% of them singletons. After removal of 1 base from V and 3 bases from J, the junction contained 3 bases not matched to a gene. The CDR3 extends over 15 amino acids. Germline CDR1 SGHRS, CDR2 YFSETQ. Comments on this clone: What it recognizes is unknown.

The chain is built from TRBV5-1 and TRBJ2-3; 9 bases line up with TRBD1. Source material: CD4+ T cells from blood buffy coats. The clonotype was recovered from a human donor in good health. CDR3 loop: CASSLTGQGTDTQYF. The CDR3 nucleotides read TGCGCCAGCAGCTTGACGGGACAGGGAACAGATACGCAGTATTTT. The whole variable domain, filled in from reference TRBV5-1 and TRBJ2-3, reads KAGVTQTPRYLIKTRGQQVTLSCSPISGHRSVSWYQQTPGQGLQFLFEYFSETQRNKGNFPGRFSGRQFSNSRSEMNVSTLELGDSALYLCASSLTGQGTDTQYFGPGTRLTVL.